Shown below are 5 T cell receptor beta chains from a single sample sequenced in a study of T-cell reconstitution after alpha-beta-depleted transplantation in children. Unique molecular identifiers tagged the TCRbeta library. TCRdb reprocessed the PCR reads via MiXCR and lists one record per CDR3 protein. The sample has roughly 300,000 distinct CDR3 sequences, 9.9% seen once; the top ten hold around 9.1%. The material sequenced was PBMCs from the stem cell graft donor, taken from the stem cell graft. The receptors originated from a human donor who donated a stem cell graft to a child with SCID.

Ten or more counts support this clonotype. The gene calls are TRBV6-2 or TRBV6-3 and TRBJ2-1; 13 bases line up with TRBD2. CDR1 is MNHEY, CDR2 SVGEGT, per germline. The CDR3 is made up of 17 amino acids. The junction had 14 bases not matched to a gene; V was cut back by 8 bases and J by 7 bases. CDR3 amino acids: CASRLAGGRGNRNEQFF. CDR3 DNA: TGTGCCAGCCGACTAGCGGGGGGCCGCGGTAATAGGAATGAGCAGTTCTTC.

In DNA form, the CDR3 reads TGTGCCAGCAGTGAACTAGCGGGGACCTCCTACAATGAGCAGTTCTTC. The encoded protein is CASSELAGTSYNEQFF. The chain has TRBV6-1 and TRBJ2-1; TRBD2 matches at 9 bases. Germline V gene sequence: CDR1 MNHNS, CDR2 SASEGT. The CDR3 covers 16 residues. V was pared by 2 bases and J by 0 bases, with 2 bases of the junction left unmatched.

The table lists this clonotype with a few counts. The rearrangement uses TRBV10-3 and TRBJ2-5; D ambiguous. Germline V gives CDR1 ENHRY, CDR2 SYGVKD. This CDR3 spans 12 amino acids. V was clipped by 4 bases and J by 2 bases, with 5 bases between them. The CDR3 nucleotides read TGTGCCATCAGTGGGTCACAAGAGACCCAGTACTTC. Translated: CAISGSQETQYF.

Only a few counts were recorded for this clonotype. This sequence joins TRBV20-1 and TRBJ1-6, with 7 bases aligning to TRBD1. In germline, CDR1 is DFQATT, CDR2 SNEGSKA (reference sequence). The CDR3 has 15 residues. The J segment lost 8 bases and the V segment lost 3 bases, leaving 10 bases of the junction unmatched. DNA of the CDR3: TGCAGTGCTAGTCCGACAGGGCACCGAGATTCACCCCTCCACTTT. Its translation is CSASPTGHRDSPLHF.

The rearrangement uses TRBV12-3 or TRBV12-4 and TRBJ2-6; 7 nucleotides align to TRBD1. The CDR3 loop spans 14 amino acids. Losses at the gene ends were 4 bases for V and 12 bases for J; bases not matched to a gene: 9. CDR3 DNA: TGTGCCAGCAGTTCACACGACAGGGAGCGCGTCCTGACTTTC. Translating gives CASSSHDRERVLTF.